The clone carrying this T cell receptor (beta chain) was seen many times. What it recognizes is unknown. The data belong to a study of T-cell memory formation after mild COVID-19. The study's findings and limits: Memory sampled before infection contained some responding clones, suggesting cross-reactive memory joined. The SARS-CoV-2 specificity of second-wave clones reaching peak at day 37 remained unverified. Mainly in CM and EM were contracting CD4+ clones; CD8+ were in EMRA.

Trimming removed 4 bases at V and 3 bases at J, with 9 bases between. Germline CDR1 reads SGHTA; CDR2 reads FQGNSA. The CDR3 consists of 13 residues. TCRdb processed the 5' RACE reads anew with MiXCR; each CDR3 protein has one entry. The sample lists about 140,000 distinct CDR3 sequences; 6% to 6.5% were seen once. Sequencing was performed on PBMCs or a T cell subset sorted from them (not recorded which). This TCR came from an adult woman who had mild COVID-19 (a few samples of this study predate the infection). Cell type and time point are not known. This chain joins TRBV7-2 and TRBJ1-2; D not resolved. The CDR3 nucleotides are TGTGCCAGCAGCTCCTTTCCCTACTATGGCTACACCTTC. Amino acid sequence: CASSSFPYYGYTF.